The 24 T cell receptor beta chains reported below all come from one sample, sequenced in a study of CD8 T cells in Susac syndrome. With random hexamers, roughly 0.45 to 1 ug RNA was reverse transcribed. TCRdb reprocessed the immunoSEQ multiplex PCR reads via MiXCR and lists one record per CDR3 protein. The sample includes over 150,000 distinct CDR3 sequences, roughly 95% seen only once; the top ten take less than 0.15%. What was sequenced was CD4+ T cells from PBMCs. Source of these receptors: a human donor with Susac syndrome.

As to this clonotype: At one of its ends the junction is not consistent with the germline gene, which may arise from a read error. The chain employs TRBV5-4 and TRBJ2-7, with TRBD1 matching over 11 bases. Germline CDR1 SGHNT, CDR2 YYREEE (reference sequence). The CDR3 totals 15 residues. CDR3 protein: CASSPSLDRGRLRVF. CDR3 DNA: TGTGCCAGCAGCCCCAGCTTGGACAGGGGGCGTCTCAGGGTCTTC.

In this sample, this clonotype turned up once. V gene TRBV15 combines with J gene TRBJ2-7; 9 nucleotides agree with TRBD2. Germline-derived CDR1 and CDR2 are LNHNV and YYDKDF (reference sequence). V trimming: 5 bases; J trimming: 2 bases; junction bases outside the gene matches: 7. This CDR3 has 15 amino acids. CDR3 sequence reads: CATSLGGGRAYEQYF. The CDR3, as DNA: TGTGCCACCAGCTTGGGGGGCGGGAGGGCCTACGAGCAGTACTTC.

This clonotype was counted a single time. J is TRBJ2-7 and V is TRBV7-2; a possible D gene is TRBD2 (5 bases). The V end was cut by 3 bases, the J end by 2 bases, with 11 bases between. This CDR3 spans 14 amino acids. Germline V CDR1 and CDR2: SGHTA, FQGNSA. CDR3 DNA: TGTGCCAGCAGCTTCCGTGAGGGTCCCTACGAGCAGTACGTC. Translating it yields CASSFREGPYEQYV.

This chain connects TRBV7-9 to TRBJ2-3, with D hard to call. V gave up 5 bases and J gave up 3 bases, with 15 bases separating them. CDR1 is SEHNR and CDR2 is FQNEAQ in the germline V gene (reference sequence). The CDR3 contains 15 residues. For the CDR3, the DNA is TGTGCCAGCAGCCCGAGGTCACACGGTACAGATACGCAGTATTTT. Amino acids: CASSPRSHGTDTQYF.

This rearrangement joins TRBV5-1 to TRBJ2-1, with D uncertain. Trimming took off 1 base at V and 5 bases at J, with 7 bases between the two ends. This CDR3 has 13 amino acids. Germline V gene data show CDR1 as SGHRS and CDR2 as YFSETQ. The DNA of the CDR3 is TGCGCCAGCAGCTTGTACTCTAACAATGAGCAGTTCTTC. It translates to CASSLYSNNEQFF.

The V and J genes are TRBV24-1 and TRBJ2-5; the D is unclear. The CDR3 is 11 residues long. CDR1 and CDR2 (germline): KGHDR, SFDVKD. V was pared by 5 bases and J by 6 bases, with 6 bases between. The CDR3 bases are TGTGCCACCAGTGCTGGGAAGACCCAGTACTTC. This encodes CATSAGKTQYF.

The chain carries TRBV5-1 and TRBJ1-6; 10 bases are a match to TRBD1. V dropped 0 bases and J dropped 9; count of bases not matched to a gene: 3. This CDR3 contains 15 residues. From germline, CDR1 is SGHRS and CDR2 YFSETQ. CDR3 loop: CASSLEGQGSSPLHF. CDR3 coding DNA: TGCGCCAGCAGCTTGGAGGGACAGGGGAGTTCACCCCTCCACTTT.

The gene calls are TRBV5-1 and TRBJ2-5, with 9 bases matching TRBD2. Germline CDR1 reads SGHRS; CDR2 reads YFSETQ. Germline trimming cut 4 bases from V and 5 bases from J; bases unmatched to any gene: 6. The CDR3 contains 14 residues. For the CDR3, the DNA is TGCGCCAGCAGCGCCGGGACTAGCAGGGAGACCCAGTACTTC. It yields the protein CASSAGTSRETQYF.

This clonotype was detected only once. V gene TRBV29-1 combines with J gene TRBJ2-3, with 8 bases matching TRBD2. J was trimmed by 3 bases and V by 5 bases; bases with no gene match: 10. The V gene's germline CDR1 is SQVTM and CDR2 ANQGSEA. The CDR3 extends over 15 amino acids. The CDR3 region is CSVSLFGRGTDTQYF. The CDR3 coding sequence is TGCAGCGTTTCCCTCTTCGGGAGGGGTACAGATACGCAGTATTTT.

This chain links TRBV27 with TRBJ1-1; D unresolved. The ends were cut back, 6 bases at V and 5 bases at J, with 7 bases in the middle. CDR3 length equals 11 residues. Germline CDR1 reads MNHEY; CDR2 reads SMNVEV (reference sequence). The CDR3 DNA is TGTGCCAGCAGACTAGGAACTGAAGCTTTCTTT. Protein sequence: CASRLGTEAFF.

This chain links TRBV18 with TRBJ1-5; 8 nucleotides align to TRBD1. This CDR3 has 15 residues. Germline-derived CDR1 and CDR2 are KGHSH and LQKENI. J gave up 3 bases and V 6 bases, and 7 bases lay outside the gene matches. CDR3 residues: CASSSGDRFNQPQHF. The DNA of the CDR3 is TGTGCCAGCTCCTCGGGGGACAGGTTCAATCAGCCCCAGCATTTT.

The DNA of the CDR3 is TGTGCCTGGAGAAATACAGGGATTGGGCTGACTGAAGCTTTCTTT. Amino acids: CAWRNTGIGLTEAFF. J is TRBJ1-1 and V is TRBV30, with D tentatively TRBD1 (6 bases). The CDR3 totals 15 residues. CDR1 GTSNPN and CDR2 SVGIG come from the germline V gene (reference sequence). V shed 3 bases and J shed 5 bases, with 19 bases lying between them. Full variable domain (rest looked up from reference TRBV30 and TRBJ1-1): SQTIHQWPATLVQPVGSPLSLECTVEGTSNPNLYWYRQAAGRGLQLLFYSVGIGQISSEVPQNLSASRPQDRQFILSSKKLLLSDSGFYLCAWRNTGIGLTEAFFGQGTRLTVV.

This clonotype was observed once. CDR3 coding DNA: TGTGCCAGCAGTCCGGGGCAGGGAGTTAATCAGCCCCAGCATTTT. It is translated as CASSPGQGVNQPQHF. The chain is built from TRBV5-4 and TRBJ1-5, with D maybe TRBD1 (5 bases). Germline V gene sequence: CDR1 SGHNT, CDR2 YYREEE (reference sequence). CDR3 length equals 15 residues. Trimming took 5 bases from V and 4 from J, leaving 16 bases between them.

This chain joins TRBV30 and TRBJ2-1, with TRBD2 identical over 14 bases. In germline, CDR1 is GTSNPN, CDR2 SVGIG (reference sequence). CDR3 length equals 15 residues. With V trimmed by 0 bases and J by 6 bases, 1 base remained unmatched. The CDR3 sequence: CAWSVGTSGSNEQFF. The CDR3 coding sequence is TGTGCCTGGAGTGTCGGGACTAGCGGGAGCAATGAGCAGTTCTTC.

V usage is TRBV5-1 and J usage is TRBJ1-1, with D possibly being TRBD1 (6 bases). CDR1 and CDR2 from the germline V gene are SGHRS and YFSETQ. Trimming stripped 4 bases from V and 5 bases from J, with 18 bases between. The CDR3 sequence is 15 residues long. In nucleotides, the CDR3 is TGCGCCAGCAGCCAACCAAGCGGAGGGGGGACTGAAGCTTTCTTT. This translates into CASSQPSGGGTEAFF.

V usage is TRBV3-1 and J usage is TRBJ1-2, with a tentative D call TRBD1 (5 bases). The V and J ends lost 1 base and 8 bases respectively, with 14 bases between them. The CDR3 runs 14 residues. Per germline, CDR1 LGHDT and CDR2 YNNKEL (reference sequence). The DNA for the CDR3 is TGTGCCAGCAGCCAAGGCCAGGGCCGGGCCGGCTACACCTTC. As protein: CASSQGQGRAGYTF.

In this sample, this clonotype turned up once. J is TRBJ1-2 and V is TRBV3-1; no definite D call. Germline-derived CDR1 and CDR2 are LGHDT and YNNKEL (reference sequence). Trimming left V 1 base short and J 4 bases short, with 13 bases between. The CDR3 is made up of 15 amino acids. The CDR3 nucleotides read TGTGCCAGCAGCCAAGCCCCCGGCAGCTTCTATGGCTACACCTTC. Translating gives CASSQAPGSFYGYTF.

V usage is TRBV6-1 and J usage is TRBJ1-3; no firm D call. The CDR3 has 12 residues. The germline V gene encodes CDR1 MNHNS and CDR2 SASEGT. Trimming removed 10 bases at V and 4 bases at J, with 11 bases between. The CDR3 sequence: CATSTGGNTIYF. The CDR3 bases are TGTGCCACTTCGACCGGAGGAAACACCATATATTTT.

This chain connects TRBV28 to TRBJ1-2, with D unresolved. The CDR3 has 12 residues. V lost 10 bases and J 0 bases, leaving 9 bases between the germline ends. Germline V lookup: CDR1 MDHEN, CDR2 SYDVKM. CDR3 in amino acids: CATRTSNYGYTF. The CDR3 DNA sequence: TGTGCCACCCGGACTTCTAACTATGGCTACACCTTC.

The rearrangement joins TRBV5-4 to TRBJ2-5, with D perhaps being TRBD1 or TRBD2 (5 bases each). Per the germline V gene, CDR1 is SGHNT and CDR2 is YYREEE (reference sequence). The CDR3 loop spans 15 amino acids. V was clipped by 4 bases and J by 1 base, with 14 bases between them. CDR3: CASSEGPTIQETQYF. The CDR3 DNA reads as TGTGCCAGCAGCGAGGGACCGACTATCCAAGAGACCCAGTACTTC.

This chain connects TRBV27 to TRBJ2-7, with TRBD1 as a possible D gene (6 bases). Trimming left V 6 bases short and J 2 bases short, with 11 bases between. Germline V gene lookup returns CDR1 MNHEY and CDR2 SMNVEV (reference sequence). The CDR3 consists of 13 residues. The CDR3 bases are TGTGCCAGCAGCTGGGACATCACCTACGAGCAGTACTTC. Translating gives CASSWDITYEQYF.

The CDR3 region has the DNA TGCAGCGTTGCCCTGGACAGGTCCAACTATGGCTACACCTTC. It is translated as CSVALDRSNYGYTF. The J gene is TRBJ1-2, the V gene TRBV29-1; 7 bases line up with TRBD1. This CDR3 has 14 residues. Losses at the gene ends were 4 bases for V and 2 bases for J; bases not matched to a gene: 7. Germline-derived CDR1 and CDR2 are SQVTM and ANQGSEA.

CDR3: CASSQRGQGANVLTF. The CDR3 nucleotides read TGTGCCAGCAGCCAACGAGGGCAAGGGGCCAACGTCCTGACTTTC. The chain joins TRBV14 to TRBJ2-6; D is perhaps TRBD2 (5 bases). Germline V gene data show CDR1 as SGHDN and CDR2 as FVKESK. The CDR3 spans 15 residues. V was cut by 2 bases and J by 4 bases, with 9 bases left in between.

V gene TRBV29-1 combines with J gene TRBJ2-3, with TRBD1 as a possible D gene (6 bases). V was pared by 5 bases and J by 1 base, with 10 bases between. This CDR3 is built from 13 residues. Germline lookup yields CDR1 SQVTM and CDR2 ANQGSEA. The CDR3 region is CSVSGQRTDTQYF. CDR3 sequence (DNA): TGCAGCGTTTCCGGACAGCGCACAGATACGCAGTATTTT.